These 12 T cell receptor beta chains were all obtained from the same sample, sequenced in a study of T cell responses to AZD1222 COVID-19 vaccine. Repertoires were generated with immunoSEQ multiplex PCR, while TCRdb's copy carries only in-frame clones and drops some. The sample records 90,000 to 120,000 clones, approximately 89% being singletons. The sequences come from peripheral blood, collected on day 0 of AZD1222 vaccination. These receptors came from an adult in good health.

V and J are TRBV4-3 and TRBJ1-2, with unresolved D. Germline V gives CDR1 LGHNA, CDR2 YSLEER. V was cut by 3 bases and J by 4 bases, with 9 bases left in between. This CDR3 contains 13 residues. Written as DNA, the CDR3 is TGCGCCAGCAGCCAGGCGTTGAGCTATGGCTACACCTTC. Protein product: CASSQALSYGYTF.

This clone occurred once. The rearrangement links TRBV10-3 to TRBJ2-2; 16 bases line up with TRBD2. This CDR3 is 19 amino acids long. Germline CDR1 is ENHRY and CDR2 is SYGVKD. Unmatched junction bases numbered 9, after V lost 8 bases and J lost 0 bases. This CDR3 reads CAIQGLAGGPGTNTGELFF. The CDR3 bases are TGTGCCATCCAGGGACTAGCGGGGGGGCCTGGAACGAACACCGGGGAGCTGTTTTTT.

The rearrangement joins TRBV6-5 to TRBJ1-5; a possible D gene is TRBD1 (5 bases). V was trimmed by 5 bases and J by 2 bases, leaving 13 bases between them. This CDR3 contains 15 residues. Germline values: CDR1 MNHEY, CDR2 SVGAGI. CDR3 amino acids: CASSLGGRGNQPQHF. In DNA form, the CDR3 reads TGTGCCAGCAGTCTCGGTGGCAGGGGCAATCAGCCCCAGCATTTT.

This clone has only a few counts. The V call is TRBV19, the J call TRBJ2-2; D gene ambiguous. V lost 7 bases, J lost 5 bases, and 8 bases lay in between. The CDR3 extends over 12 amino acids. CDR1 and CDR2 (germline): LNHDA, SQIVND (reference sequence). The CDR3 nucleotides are TGTGCCAGTAAGGAAAGGACCGGGGAGCTGTTTTTT. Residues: CASKERTGELFF.

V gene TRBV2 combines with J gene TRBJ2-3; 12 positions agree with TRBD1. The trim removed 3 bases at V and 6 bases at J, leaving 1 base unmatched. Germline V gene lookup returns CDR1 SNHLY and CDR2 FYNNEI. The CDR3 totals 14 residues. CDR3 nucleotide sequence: TGTGCCAGCAGTGAGGGACAGGGGGCGGATACGCAGTATTTT. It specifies CASSEGQGADTQYF.

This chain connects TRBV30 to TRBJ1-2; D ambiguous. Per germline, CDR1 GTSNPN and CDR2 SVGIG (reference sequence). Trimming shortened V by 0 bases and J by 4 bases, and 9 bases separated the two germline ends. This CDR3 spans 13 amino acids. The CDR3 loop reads CAWSVPDLYGYTF. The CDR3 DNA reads TGTGCCTGGAGTGTACCGGATCTCTATGGCTACACCTTC.

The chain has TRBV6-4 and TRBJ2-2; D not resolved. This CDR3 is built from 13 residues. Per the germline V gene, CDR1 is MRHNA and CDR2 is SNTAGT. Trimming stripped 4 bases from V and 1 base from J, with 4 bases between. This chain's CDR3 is CASSVENTGELFF. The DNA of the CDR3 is TGTGCCAGCAGTGTCGAGAACACCGGGGAGCTGTTTTTT.

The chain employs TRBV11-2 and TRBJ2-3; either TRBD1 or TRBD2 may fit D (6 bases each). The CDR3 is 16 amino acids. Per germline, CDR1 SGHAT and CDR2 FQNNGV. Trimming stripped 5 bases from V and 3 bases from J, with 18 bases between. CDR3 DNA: TGTGCCAGCAGCCGGTCGAGCCAGGGGAGGACAGATACGCAGTATTTT. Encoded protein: CASSRSSQGRTDTQYF.

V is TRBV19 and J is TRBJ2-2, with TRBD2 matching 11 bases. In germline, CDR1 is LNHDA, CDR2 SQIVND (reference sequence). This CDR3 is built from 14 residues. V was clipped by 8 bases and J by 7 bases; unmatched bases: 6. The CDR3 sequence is CASQLAGDGGELFF. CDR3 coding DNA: TGTGCCAGTCAACTAGCGGGGGATGGCGGGGAGCTGTTTTTT.

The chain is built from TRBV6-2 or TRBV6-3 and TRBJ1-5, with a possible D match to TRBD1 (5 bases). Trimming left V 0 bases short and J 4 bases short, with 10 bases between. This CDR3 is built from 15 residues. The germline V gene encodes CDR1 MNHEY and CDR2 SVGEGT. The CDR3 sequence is CASSYSQGGNQPQHF. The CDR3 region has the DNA TGTGCCAGCAGTTACTCCCAGGGTGGGAATCAGCCCCAGCATTTT.

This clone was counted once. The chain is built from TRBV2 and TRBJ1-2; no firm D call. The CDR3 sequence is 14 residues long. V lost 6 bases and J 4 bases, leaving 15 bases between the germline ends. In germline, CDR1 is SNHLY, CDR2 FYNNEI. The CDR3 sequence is CASRGIGNSYGYTF. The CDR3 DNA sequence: TGTGCCAGCAGGGGGATCGGGAATAGCTATGGCTACACCTTC.

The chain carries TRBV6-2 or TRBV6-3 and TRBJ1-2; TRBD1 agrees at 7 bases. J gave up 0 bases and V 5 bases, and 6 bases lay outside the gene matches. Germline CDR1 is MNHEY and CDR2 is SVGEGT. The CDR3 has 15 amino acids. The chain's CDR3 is CASSLGTAANYGYTF. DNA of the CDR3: TGTGCCAGCAGTCTTGGGACAGCCGCTAACTATGGCTACACCTTC.